Included here is one TCR beta chain sequence, with context. Its target is unknown. This entry comes from a study of TIL therapy for anti-PD-1-resistant metastatic lung cancer. Study as a whole: Tumor harvest preceded PD-1/PD-L1 blockade, followed by nivolumab treatment.

The libraries were made with immunoSEQ v3. The assay was immunoSEQ multiplex PCR, and TCRdb's table has in-frame clones only and misses some. The sample carries 50,000 to 70,000 clones, under 75% recorded once. Time point noted: pre-treatment sample, taken before nivolumab and TIL therapy. Patients were adults with stage 4 NSCLC. Points from the study as a whole: Infused TIL clonotypes partially replaced the baseline blood repertoire, then decayed over months.

This TCR derives from a person aged 25 to 85 with non-small cell lung cancer. This specimen consisted of blood, obtained at baseline.

The CDR3 loop reads CASSLWGYGYTF. CDR3 bases: TGTGCCAGCAGCCTATGGGGCTATGGCTACACCTTC. J is TRBJ1-2 and V is TRBV28; D call uncertain. This CDR3 is built from 12 residues. The germline V and J ends were trimmed by 6 bases and 4 bases, with 9 bases remaining between them. CDR1 is MDHEN and CDR2 is SYDVKM in the germline V gene.